This T cell receptor beta chain was sequenced in a study of blood T cells in healthy people across ages. In the study overall: Template switching picked up about one barcoded beta molecule for each two T cells.

This clonotype was detected only a few times. Sample-barcoded 5' priming and a J-beta primer mix drove a second PCR of roughly 7 to 11 cycles. TCRdb processed the 5' RACE reads anew with MiXCR; each CDR3 protein has one entry. The profile shows over a million distinct CDR3 sequences, 55% to 75% of them singletons. Looked up from germline, CDR1 is DFQATT and CDR2 is SNEGSKA (reference sequence). V dropped 2 bases and J dropped 0; count of bases not matched to a gene: 5. This CDR3 region has 16 residues. The receptor comes from a man in his late teens or twenties in good health. The specimen was blood. The V and J genes are TRBV20-1 and TRBJ2-1, with 9 bases matching TRBD2. This CDR3 reads CSARTHSGSSYNEQFF. The CDR3 coding sequence is TGCAGTGCTAGAACTCATAGCGGGAGCTCCTACAATGAGCAGTTCTTC.